This TCR beta chain emerged from a study of regulatory T cells in long-lasting Graves disease. Study conclusions and caveats: Persistent disease preferred TRBV28, TRBJ1-2 and TRBJ2-5; new disease, TRBV20-1 and TRBJ2-1.

As for time point: newly diagnosed GD, antithyroid drugs for less than 3 months. Construction of the TCR library relied on RNA isolated from PBMCs. CDR1 is SGHRS and CDR2 is YFSETQ in the germline V gene. CDR3 length: 15 amino acids. After removal of 3 bases from V and 4 bases from J, the junction contained 4 bases not matched to a gene. In the case of this clonotype: Its cognate antigen is unknown.

Researchers made TCR beta libraries by using iRepertoire HTBI primers and running Arm-PCR on CDR3 regions. TCRdb re-called the multiplex PCR reads through MiXCR, storing one row per CDR3 protein. Of 600,000 to 650,000 distinct CDR3 sequences in the sample, roughly 15% were seen once. The same specimen was also included in a second study, on T cells in Graves' hyperthyroidism and ophthalmopathy. From that paper: If no ophthalmopathy progression occurred within 18 months, Graves' hyperthyroidism was stable. Hyperthyroidism had been newly diagnosed in patients aged 18 to 65, and its duration was under 2 months. Most clonotypes that expanded in the thyroid above 0.001 also showed up in blood.

This chain links TRBV5-1 with TRBJ2-6, with 7 positions matching TRBD1. This material consisted of peripheral blood mononuclear cells (PBMCs), taken at new diagnosis, from a patient treated with antithyroid drugs. The receptor comes from a woman aged 25 to 39 with Graves disease. The DNA of the CDR3 is TGCGCCAGCAGCTGGCAGGGGGAAGGGGCCAACGTCCTGACTTTC. The encoded protein is CASSWQGEGANVLTF. The full variable domain, rest sourced from reference TRBV5-1 and TRBJ2-6, is KAGVTQTPRYLIKTRGQQVTLSCSPISGHRSVSWYQQTPGQGLQFLFEYFSETQRNKGNFPGRFSGRQFSNSRSEMNVSTLELGDSALYLCASSWQGEGANVLTFGAGSRLTVL.